A selection of T cell receptor beta chains follows, all from one sample in a study of shared clonotypes between healthy human individuals. Only in-frame clones appear in the TCRdb table, and some are missing; sequencing was by immunoSEQ multiplex PCR. The data hold roughly 530,000 clones, with almost 97% observed a single time. The sequenced sample was naive CD4+ T cells sorted from blood. These receptor sequences come from a woman in her twenties or thirties in good health. CDR3s include the opening cysteine and the closing phenylalanine or tryptophan. D genes are given only for firm matches. Only some rows state a clone size, as once, few, many or a class for expanded clones.

j_gene	abundance	v_gene	d_gene	CDR3aa	CDR3nt
TRBJ1-5	-	TRBV19	TRBD1	CASSDRDRFIQPQHF	TGTGCCAGTAGTGACCGGGACAGGTTCATTCAGCCCCAGCATTTT
TRBJ2-7	few	TRBV28	-	CASSPTRKAHEQYF	TGTGCCAGCAGCCCTACTAGGAAGGCCCACGAGCAGTACTTC
TRBJ2-7	-	TRBV25-1	-	CASSDPIGGQYF	TGTGCCAGCAGTGACCCCATAGGTGGGCAGTACTTC
TRBJ1-3	once	TRBV6-1	-	CASSELPWSSGNTIYF	TGTGCCAGCAGTGAACTCCCGTGGAGCTCTGGAAACACCATATATTTT
TRBJ2-7	-	TRBV11-2	-	CASSLGEWGRAYEQYF	TGTGCCAGCAGCTTAGGGGAATGGGGCAGGGCGTACGAGCAGTACTTC
TRBJ1-2	once	TRBV7-8	TRBD1	CASSSGMDRASRGYTF	TGTGCCAGCAGCTCAGGGATGGACAGGGCATCACGCGGCTACACCTTC
TRBJ2-7	-	TRBV28	TRBD2	CASSPRGSGRHYEQYF	TGTGCCAGCAGTCCGAGGGGTAGCGGGAGGCACTACGAGCAGTACTTC
TRBJ2-7	-	TRBV19	-	CASSMEVAGRYEQYF	TGTGCCAGTAGTATGGAGGTTGCTGGGCGCTACGAGCAGTACTTC
TRBJ2-7	few	TRBV28	-	CASSSPTEQYF	TGTGCCAGCAGTTCCCCTACCGAGCAGTACTTC
TRBJ2-7	once	TRBV2	-	CASCQPPAGLYEQYF	TGTGCCAGCTGTCAACCCCCGGCGGGACTCTACGAGCAGTACTTC
TRBJ2-7	-	TRBV4-1	TRBD2	CASSRGLGASGLYEQYF	TGCGCCAGCAGCCGGGGACTCGGGGCTAGCGGACTCTACGAGCAGTACTTC
TRBJ2-1	-	TRBV7-3	-	CASSLGTNNEQFF	TGTGCCAGCAGCTTAGGAACTAACAATGAGCAGTTCTTC
TRBJ1-5	-	TRBV18	-	CASSLDRTLQPQHF	TGTGCCAGCTCACTTGACAGGACCCTTCAGCCCCAGCATTTT
TRBJ2-1	-	TRBV19	TRBD2	CASSIGGTSGREQFF	TGTGCCAGTAGTATCGGCGGGACTAGCGGGAGGGAGCAGTTCTTC
TRBJ1-5	-	TRBV27	TRBD1	CASRMTGVGQPQHF	TGTGCCAGCAGGATGACAGGGGTGGGCCAGCCCCAGCATTTT